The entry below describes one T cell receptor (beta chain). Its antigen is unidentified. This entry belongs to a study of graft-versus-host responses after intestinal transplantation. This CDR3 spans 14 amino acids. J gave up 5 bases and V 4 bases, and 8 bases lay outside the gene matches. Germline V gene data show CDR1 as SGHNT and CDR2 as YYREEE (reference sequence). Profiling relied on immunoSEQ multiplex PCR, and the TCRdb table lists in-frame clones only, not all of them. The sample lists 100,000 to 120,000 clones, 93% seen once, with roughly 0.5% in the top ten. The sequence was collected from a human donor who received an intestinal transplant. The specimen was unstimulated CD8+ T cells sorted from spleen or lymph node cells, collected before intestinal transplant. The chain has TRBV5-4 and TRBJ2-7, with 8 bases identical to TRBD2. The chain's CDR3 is CASSGSGSPHEQYF. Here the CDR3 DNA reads TGTGCCAGCAGCGGAAGCGGGAGTCCCCACGAGCAGTACTTC.